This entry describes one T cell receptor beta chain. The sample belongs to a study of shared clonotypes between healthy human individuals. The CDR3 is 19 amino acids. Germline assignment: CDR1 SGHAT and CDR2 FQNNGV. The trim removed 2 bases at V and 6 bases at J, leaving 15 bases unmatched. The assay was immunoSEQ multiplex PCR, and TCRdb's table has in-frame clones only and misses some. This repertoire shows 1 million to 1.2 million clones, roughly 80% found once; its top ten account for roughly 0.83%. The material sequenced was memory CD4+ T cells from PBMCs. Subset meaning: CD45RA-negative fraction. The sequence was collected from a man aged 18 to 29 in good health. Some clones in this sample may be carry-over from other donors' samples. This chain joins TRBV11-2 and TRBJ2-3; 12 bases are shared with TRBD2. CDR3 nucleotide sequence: TGTGCCAGCAGCTTATCCCCTCTACTAGCGGGAGGAGCGGTGGATACGCAGTATTTT. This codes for CASSLSPLLAGGAVDTQYF.